One sample yielded the 25 T cell receptor beta chains listed below, sequenced in a study of molecular identifiers for immune sequencing clone quantification. TCRdb fed the PCR reads into MiXCR, producing one record per CDR3 protein. The sample consists of 460,000 or so distinct CDR3 sequences, roughly 26% of them appearing once. Sequences were obtained from naive CD8+ T cells from blood, with Jurkat cell RNA spiked in. Subset meaning: FACS-sorted CD8+CD4-CCR7+CD45RA+ naive T cells. The source is a human donor in good health. Some libraries in this study had Jurkat cell RNA spiked in.

V and J are TRBV7-3 and TRBJ2-7; maybe TRBD2 (5 bases). From germline, CDR1 is SGHTA and CDR2 FQGTGA. V lost 2 bases to trimming and J lost 2 bases, with 10 bases between them. The CDR3 length is 14 residues. The CDR3 here is CASSLYPGTYEQYF. In nucleotides, the CDR3 is TGTGCCAGCAGCTTATACCCGGGGACCTACGAGCAGTACTTC.

Of note for this clonotype: The junction does not match germline at one end; this may be a read error. The genes are TRBV7-9 and TRBJ2-2, with 10 bases identical to TRBD2. The CDR3 runs to 18 residues. Germline CDR1 and CDR2: SEHNR and FQNEAQ (reference sequence). The CDR3 bases are TGTGCCAGCAGCCCCCTGGACCTAGCGGGAGTTGGGACCGGGGAGCCGTTTTTT. This translates into CASSPLDLAGVGTGEPFF.

The chain carries TRBV20-1 and TRBJ2-7, with 10 bases identical to TRBD2. V was pared by 4 bases and J by 1 base, with 10 bases of the junction left unmatched. CDR3 length: 16 residues. The germline gives CDR1 DFQATT, CDR2 SNEGSKA (reference sequence). Here the CDR3 reads CSAIRTSGLASYEQYF. CDR3 coding DNA: TGCAGTGCTATCCGGACTAGCGGCTTAGCTTCCTACGAGCAGTACTTC.

This chain's CDR3 is CSAGIDGLIEQYF. DNA of the CDR3: TGCAGTGCCGGAATCGATGGGCTCATCGAGCAGTACTTC. The genes are TRBV20-1 and TRBJ2-7; unclear D gene. Germline-derived CDR1 and CDR2 are DFQATT and SNEGSKA (reference sequence). The V gene lost 6 bases and the J gene lost 6 bases, with 18 bases spanning the gap. There are 13 residues in the CDR3.

This clonotype was picked up many times. The chain recombines TRBV13 with TRBJ1-1; the D is unclear. CDR1 and CDR2 from the germline V gene are PRHDT and FYEKMQ (reference sequence). The CDR3 has 12 residues. Trimming removed 2 bases from V and 4 bases from J, with 5 bases in between. The CDR3 reads CASSLISTEAFF. The DNA of the CDR3 is TGTGCCAGCAGCTTAATAAGCACTGAAGCTTTCTTT.

This clonotype came up a few times. The chain uses TRBV30 and TRBJ1-1, with D possibly TRBD1 on 5 matching bases. The CDR3 loop spans 13 amino acids. CDR1 is GTSNPN, CDR2 SVGIG, per germline (reference sequence). The germline V and J ends were trimmed by 5 bases and 0 bases, with 10 bases remaining between them. The CDR3 is CAWVGGMNTEAFF. The CDR3 region has the DNA TGTGCCTGGGTGGGGGGAATGAACACTGAAGCTTTCTTT.

On this clonotype itself: The junction does not match germline at one end; this may be a read error. The rearrangement links TRBV7-9 to TRBJ2-1; D uncertain. The CDR3 covers 15 residues. Germline values: CDR1 SEHNR, CDR2 FQNEAQ (reference sequence). The DNA for the CDR3 is TGTGCCAGCAGCTTAAACTCAAATCCCTACAATGCGCAGTTCTTC. Translated: CASSLNSNPYNAQFF.

The rearrangement joins TRBV6-2 or TRBV6-3 to TRBJ1-2; D is uncertain. CDR1 and CDR2 (germline): MNHEY, SVGEGT. V lost 0 bases and J 3 bases, leaving 8 bases between the germline ends. CDR3 length: 14 amino acids. The CDR3 sequence is CASSYSPYDYGYTF. CDR3 DNA sequence: TGTGCCAGCAGTTACTCCCCTTACGACTATGGCTACACCTTC.

In this sample, this clonotype turned up a few times. The chain carries TRBV5-4 and TRBJ1-1; 7 positions agree with TRBD1. Germline loops: CDR1 SGHNT, CDR2 YYREEE (reference sequence). V lost 4 bases, J lost 4 bases, and 4 bases stayed unmatched. The CDR3 is made up of 13 amino acids. The CDR3 sequence: CASSPQGITEAFF. In DNA form, the CDR3 reads TGTGCCAGCAGCCCACAGGGGATCACTGAAGCTTTCTTT. Based on the CDR3 plus reference TRBV5-4 and TRBJ1-1, the full variable domain is ETGVTQSPTHLIKTRGQQVTLRCSSQSGHNTVSWYQQALGQGPQFIFQYYREEENGRGNFPPRFSGLQFPNYSSELNVNALELDDSALYLCASSPQGITEAFFGQGTRLTVV.

The rearrangement joins TRBV7-6 to TRBJ2-3, with D possibly being TRBD1 or TRBD2 (5 bases each). Looked up from germline, CDR1 is SGHVS and CDR2 is FNYEAQ. CDR3 size: 14 residues. V lost 0 bases, J lost 6 bases, and 10 bases lay in between. The CDR3 loop reads CASSLAGWGDTQYF. DNA of the CDR3: TGTGCCAGCAGCTTAGCGGGATGGGGGGATACGCAGTATTTT.

The chain uses TRBV6-2 or TRBV6-3 and TRBJ2-7; D gene ambiguous. V was clipped by 7 bases and J by 5 bases, with 18 bases between them. CDR1 is MNHEY, CDR2 SVGEGT, per germline. CDR3 length: 14 residues. The DNA for the CDR3 is TGTGCCAGCAAACGTGTAGGGATGGTAGACGAGCAGTACTTC. Translation gives CASKRVGMVDEQYF.

The chain recombines TRBV4-3 with TRBJ1-5; 7 nucleotides agree with TRBD1. Per the germline V gene, CDR1 is LGHNA and CDR2 is YSLEER. Germline trimming cut 1 base from V and 4 bases from J; bases unmatched to any gene: 4. The CDR3 consists of 15 residues. CDR3 in DNA: TGCGCCAGCAGCCAAGTGGCAGGGGGTAATCAGCCCCAGCATTTT. It translates to CASSQVAGGNQPQHF.

This clonotype was seen repeatedly, ten times or more. The CDR3 DNA sequence: TGTGCCAGCAGCTCGAGACTAGATTCGTGGAATGAGCAGTTCTTC. It is translated as CASSSRLDSWNEQFF. The chain joins TRBV7-9 to TRBJ2-1; maybe TRBD2 (6 bases). This CDR3 has 15 amino acids. CDR1 is SEHNR, CDR2 FQNEAQ, per germline (reference sequence). Trimming cost V 4 bases and J 7 bases, with 17 bases left between them.

This chain connects TRBV6-5 to TRBJ2-7; D is undetermined. Germline CDR1 is MNHEY and CDR2 is SVGAGI. The CDR3 is 14 residues long. Trimming took off 6 bases at V and 2 bases at J, with 14 bases between the two ends. Here the CDR3 reads CASSGETDPYEQYF. The CDR3 bases are TGTGCCAGCAGCGGAGAAACAGATCCCTACGAGCAGTACTTC.

This clonotype came up a few times. The rearrangement joins TRBV30 to TRBJ2-3; D not resolved. Germline CDR1 and CDR2: GTSNPN and SVGIG (reference sequence). This CDR3 has 16 residues. Trimming took 7 bases from V and 0 from J, leaving 20 bases between them. In DNA form, the CDR3 reads TGTGCCTCAACTTCCTTGGCTTTCCCTAGCACAGATACGCAGTATTTT. It translates to CASTSLAFPSTDTQYF.

This clonotype was detected only a few times. This chain joins TRBV2 and TRBJ2-3; 9 bases are shared with TRBD2. CDR3 length equals 16 residues. Germline CDR1 is SNHLY and CDR2 is FYNNEI. V was clipped by 2 bases and J by 3 bases; unmatched bases: 6. CDR3 region: CASSERSSGMTDTQYF. CDR3 nucleotides: TGTGCCAGCAGTGAAAGGTCTAGCGGGATGACAGATACGCAGTATTTT.

This clonotype was seen many times. This chain uses TRBV9 with TRBJ2-3, with a possible D match to TRBD2 (5 bases). The germline V gene encodes CDR1 SGDLS and CDR2 YYNGEE. This CDR3 region has 16 residues. The ends were cut back, 3 bases at V and 6 bases at J, with 20 bases in the middle. CDR3 sequence (DNA): TGTGCCAGCAGCGCTAGTGGAGGCAGCTTAGAGGATACGCAGTATTTT. Protein sequence: CASSASGGSLEDTQYF.

This clonotype was picked up a small number of times. V gene TRBV13 combines with J gene TRBJ2-5; possibly TRBD1 or TRBD2 for D (6 bases each). The CDR3 runs 13 residues. V was clipped by 4 bases and J by 6 bases, with 12 bases between them. Germline CDR1 PRHDT, CDR2 FYEKMQ (reference sequence). DNA for the CDR3: TGTGCCAGCAGCTCTTGGGGGGCTAAGACCCAGTACTTC. It specifies CASSSWGAKTQYF.

This clonotype was counted a few times. V usage is TRBV28 and J usage is TRBJ2-6, with a possible D match to TRBD2 (6 bases). CDR3 length equals 16 residues. The germline gives CDR1 MDHEN, CDR2 SYDVKM. The V gene lost 2 bases and the J gene lost 2 bases, with 10 bases spanning the gap. The CDR3 loop is CASSLGGDTGANVLTF. The CDR3 nucleotides read TGTGCCAGCAGTTTAGGAGGGGATACTGGGGCCAACGTCCTGACTTTC.

The sample holds a few counts of this clonotype. This rearrangement joins TRBV30 to TRBJ2-1; D tentatively reads TRBD1 or TRBD2 (5 bases each). The CDR3 runs to 14 residues. Looked up from germline, CDR1 is GTSNPN and CDR2 is SVGIG (reference sequence). Trimming removed 5 bases at V and 0 bases at J, with 11 bases between. CDR3 nucleotides: TGTGCCTGGGTCCCTGGGACCTCCTACAATGAGCAGTTCTTC. Its translation is CAWVPGTSYNEQFF.

The gene calls are TRBV27 and TRBJ2-7; either TRBD1 or TRBD2 may supply D (5 bases each). V was shortened by 5 bases and J by 0 bases, with 14 bases between the two germline ends. Germline V CDR1 and CDR2: MNHEY, SMNVEV (reference sequence). The CDR3 runs 15 residues. The DNA of the CDR3 is TGTGCCAGCAGTCCACTTGAGGGGAGCTCCTACGAGCAGTACTTC. Translating it yields CASSPLEGSSYEQYF.

On this clonotype: A much larger clone differs from this one at a single base, so this may be a read error. J is TRBJ2-5 and V is TRBV7-9, with TRBD1 matching over 8 bases. This CDR3 has 14 residues. Germline V lookup: CDR1 SEHNR, CDR2 FQNEAQ (reference sequence). V was clipped by 8 bases and J by 4 bases; unmatched bases: 9. The CDR3 coding sequence is TGTGCCAGCTGCTCCCGGACAGGGATAGAGACCCAGTACTTC. Amino acids: CASCSRTGIETQYF.

In its sample, this clonotype was seen a few times. V gene TRBV5-8 combines with J gene TRBJ1-5; D is unresolved. Trimming shortened V by 0 bases and J by 5 bases, and 9 bases separated the two germline ends. This CDR3 has 14 amino acids. CDR1 and CDR2 (germline): SGHTS, YDEGEE. CDR3 region: CASSLAREDQPQHF. Written as DNA, the CDR3 is TGTGCCAGCAGCTTGGCACGGGAGGATCAGCCCCAGCATTTT.

The chain joins TRBV7-9 to TRBJ2-1; TRBD1 aligns across 8 bases. Losses at the gene ends were 3 bases for V and 9 bases for J; bases not matched to a gene: 10. Germline loops: CDR1 SEHNR, CDR2 FQNEAQ (reference sequence). The CDR3 sequence is 15 residues long. CDR3 residues: CASSFGDRWLGEQFF. The CDR3 coding sequence is TGTGCCAGCAGCTTTGGGGACAGGTGGCTTGGTGAGCAGTTCTTC.

Remarks on this clonotype: Given a much more abundant clone one base away, this may be a read error. The rearrangement joins TRBV4-1 to TRBJ1-5; D remains ambiguous. Per the germline V gene, CDR1 is MGHRA and CDR2 is YSYEKL. CDR3 length equals 13 residues. CDR3 protein: CARSQEGFQPQHF. The CDR3 nucleotides are TGCGCCCGCAGCCAAGAAGGTTTTCAGCCCCAGCATTTT.